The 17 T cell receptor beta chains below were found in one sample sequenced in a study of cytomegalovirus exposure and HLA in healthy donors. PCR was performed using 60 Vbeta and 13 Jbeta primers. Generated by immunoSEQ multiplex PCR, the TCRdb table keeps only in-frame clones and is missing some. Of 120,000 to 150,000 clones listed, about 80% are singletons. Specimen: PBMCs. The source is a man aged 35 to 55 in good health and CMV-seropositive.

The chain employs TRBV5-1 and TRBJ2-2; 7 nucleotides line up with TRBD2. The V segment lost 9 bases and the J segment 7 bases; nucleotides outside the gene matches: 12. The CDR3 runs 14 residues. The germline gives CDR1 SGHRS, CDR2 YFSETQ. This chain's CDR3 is CATSLSGADGELFF. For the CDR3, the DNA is TGCGCCACCAGTTTGAGCGGGGCAGACGGGGAGCTGTTTTTT.

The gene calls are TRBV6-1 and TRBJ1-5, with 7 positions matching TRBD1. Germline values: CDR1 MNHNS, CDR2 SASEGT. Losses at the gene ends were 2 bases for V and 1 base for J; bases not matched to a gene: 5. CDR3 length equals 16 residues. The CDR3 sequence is CASSELGGRSNQPQHF. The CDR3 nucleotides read TGTGCCAGCAGTGAACTAGGGGGCAGGAGCAATCAGCCCCAGCATTTT.

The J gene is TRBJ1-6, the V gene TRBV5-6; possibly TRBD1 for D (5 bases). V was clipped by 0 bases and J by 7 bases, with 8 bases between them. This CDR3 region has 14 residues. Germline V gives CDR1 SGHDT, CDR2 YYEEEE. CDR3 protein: CASSLAGWNSPLHF. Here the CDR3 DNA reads TGTGCCAGCAGCTTGGCAGGGTGGAATTCACCCCTCCACTTT.

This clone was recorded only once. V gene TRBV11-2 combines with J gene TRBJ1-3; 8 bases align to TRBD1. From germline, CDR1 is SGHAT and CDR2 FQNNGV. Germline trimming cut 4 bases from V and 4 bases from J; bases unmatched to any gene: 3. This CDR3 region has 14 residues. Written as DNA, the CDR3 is TGTGCCAGCAGCTATACAGGGGGGGGAAACACCATATATTTT. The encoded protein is CASSYTGGGNTIYF.

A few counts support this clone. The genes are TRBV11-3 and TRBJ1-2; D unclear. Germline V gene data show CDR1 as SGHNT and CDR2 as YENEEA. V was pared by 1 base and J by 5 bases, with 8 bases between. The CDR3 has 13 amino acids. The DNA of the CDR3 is TGTGCCAGCAGCTTAGGCGGGCTGTATGGCTACACCTTC. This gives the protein CASSLGGLYGYTF.

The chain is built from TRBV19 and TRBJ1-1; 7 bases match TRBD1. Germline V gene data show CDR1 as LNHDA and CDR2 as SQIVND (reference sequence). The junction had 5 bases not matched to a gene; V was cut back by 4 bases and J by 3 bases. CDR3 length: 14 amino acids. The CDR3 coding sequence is TGTGCCAGTAGTACACGAGACAGGGACACTGAAGCTTTCTTT. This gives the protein CASSTRDRDTEAFF.

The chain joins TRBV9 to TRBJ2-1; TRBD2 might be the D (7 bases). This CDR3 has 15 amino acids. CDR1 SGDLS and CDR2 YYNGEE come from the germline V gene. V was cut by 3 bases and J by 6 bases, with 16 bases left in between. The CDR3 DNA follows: TGTGCCAGCAGCGATGTCGCGGGGGCCCGCAATGAGCAGTTCTTC. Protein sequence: CASSDVAGARNEQFF.

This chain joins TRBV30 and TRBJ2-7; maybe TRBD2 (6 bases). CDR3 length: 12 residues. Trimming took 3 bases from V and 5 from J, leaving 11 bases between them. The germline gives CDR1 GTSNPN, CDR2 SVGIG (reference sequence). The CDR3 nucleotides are TGTGCCTGGAGCGGCGGGACTCACGAGCAGTACTTC. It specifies CAWSGGTHEQYF.

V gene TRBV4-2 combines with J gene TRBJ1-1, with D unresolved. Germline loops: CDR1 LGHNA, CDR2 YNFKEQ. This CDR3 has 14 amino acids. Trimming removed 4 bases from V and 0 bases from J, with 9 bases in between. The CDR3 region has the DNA TGTGCCAGCAGCCCAAATACAGTGAACACTGAAGCTTTCTTT. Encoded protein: CASSPNTVNTEAFF.

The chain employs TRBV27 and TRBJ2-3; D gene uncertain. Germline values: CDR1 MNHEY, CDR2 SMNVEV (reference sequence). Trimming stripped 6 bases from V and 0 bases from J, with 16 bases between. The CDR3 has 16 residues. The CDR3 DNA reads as TGTGCCAGCAGCTCTTTTGGGCGACCTAGCACAGATACGCAGTATTTT. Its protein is CASSSFGRPSTDTQYF.

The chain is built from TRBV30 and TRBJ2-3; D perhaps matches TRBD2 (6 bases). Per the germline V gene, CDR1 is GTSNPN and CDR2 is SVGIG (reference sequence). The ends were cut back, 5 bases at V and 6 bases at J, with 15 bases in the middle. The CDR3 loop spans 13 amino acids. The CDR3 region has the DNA TGTGCCTGGGCCGGGACCCGGGGGGATACGCAGTATTTT. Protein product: CAWAGTRGDTQYF.

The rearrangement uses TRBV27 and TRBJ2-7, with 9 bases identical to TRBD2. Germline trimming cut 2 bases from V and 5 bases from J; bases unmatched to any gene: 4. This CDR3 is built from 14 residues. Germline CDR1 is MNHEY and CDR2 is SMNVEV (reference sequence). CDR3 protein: CASSLRTSANEQYF. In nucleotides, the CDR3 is TGTGCCAGCAGTTTACGGACTAGCGCTAACGAGCAGTACTTC.

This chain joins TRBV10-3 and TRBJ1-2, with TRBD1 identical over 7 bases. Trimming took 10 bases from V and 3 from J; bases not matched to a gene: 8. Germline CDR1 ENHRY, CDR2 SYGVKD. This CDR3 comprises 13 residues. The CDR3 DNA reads TGTGCCACCCTGGGACAGTCCTACTATGGCTACACCTTC. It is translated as CATLGQSYYGYTF.

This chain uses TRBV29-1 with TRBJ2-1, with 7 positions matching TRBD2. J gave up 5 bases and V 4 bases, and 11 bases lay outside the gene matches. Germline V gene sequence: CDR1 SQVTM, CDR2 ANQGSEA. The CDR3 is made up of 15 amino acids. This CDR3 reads CSVALWGGVDNEQFF. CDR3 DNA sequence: TGCAGCGTTGCCCTTTGGGGGGGGGTCGACAATGAGCAGTTCTTC.

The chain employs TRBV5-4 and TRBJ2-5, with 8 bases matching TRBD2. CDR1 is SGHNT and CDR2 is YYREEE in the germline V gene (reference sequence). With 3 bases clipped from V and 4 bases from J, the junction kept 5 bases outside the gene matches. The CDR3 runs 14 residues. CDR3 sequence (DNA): TGTGCCAGCAGCTACGGCGGGAGGCCAGAGACCCAGTACTTC. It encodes CASSYGGRPETQYF.

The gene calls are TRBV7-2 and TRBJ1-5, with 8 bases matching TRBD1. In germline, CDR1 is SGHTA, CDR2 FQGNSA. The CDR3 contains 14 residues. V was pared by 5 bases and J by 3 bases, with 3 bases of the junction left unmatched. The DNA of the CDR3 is TGTGCCAGCAGCCGGACAGGGTTCAATCAGCCCCAGCATTTT. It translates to CASSRTGFNQPQHF.

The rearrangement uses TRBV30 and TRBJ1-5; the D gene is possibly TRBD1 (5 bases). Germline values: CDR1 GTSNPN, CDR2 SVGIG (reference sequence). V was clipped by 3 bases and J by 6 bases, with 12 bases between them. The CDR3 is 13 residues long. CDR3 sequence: CAWSDQGVQPQHF. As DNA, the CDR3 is TGTGCCTGGAGCGACCAGGGTGTTCAGCCCCAGCATTTT.